The 27 T cell receptor beta chains given below trace back to one sample, sequenced in a study of human T cells and chemical hapten exposure. Time point meaning: pre-sensitization, week 0. The treatment is: therapeutic diphenylcyclopropenone sensitization with weekly scalp DPC. TCRdb used MiXCR to reprocess the RACE reads, holding one entry per CDR3 protein. The sample includes tens of thousands of distinct CDR3 sequences, around 10% of them seen just once. This specimen consisted of whole blood, obtained in connection with sensitization to the hapten diphenylcyclopropenone (DPC). The receptors originated from a man aged 40-49 years with alopecia areata. Some clones in this sample may be carry-over from other donors' samples.

This clonotype was seen a few times. The V call is TRBV7-9, the J call TRBJ2-1; 10 nucleotides align to TRBD2. The CDR3 runs to 18 residues. Germline V CDR1 and CDR2: SEHNR, FQNEAQ (reference sequence). Trimming at V came to 1 base and at J to 0 bases, leaving 6 bases not matched to a gene. The CDR3 DNA sequence: TGTGCCAGCAGCTTAGTGGCTAGCGGGAGACTCTCCTACAATGAGCAGTTCTTC. Translated: CASSLVASGRLSYNEQFF.

As DNA, the CDR3 is TGCAGTGGGGCCCAAGGGGGGAAGGTCTACGAGCAGTACTTC. As protein: CSGAQGGKVYEQYF. The genes are TRBV20-1 and TRBJ2-7; D may be TRBD1 or TRBD2 (6 bases each). This CDR3 has 14 amino acids. With 7 bases removed from V and 3 bases from J, the gap between germline ends came to 19 bases. Looked up from germline, CDR1 is DFQATT and CDR2 is SNEGSKA (reference sequence).

The table lists this clonotype with many counts. This chain uses TRBV28 with TRBJ1-5, with 7 bases aligning to TRBD1. With V trimmed by 1 base and J by 4 bases, 13 bases remained unmatched. The germline CDR1 and CDR2 sequences are MDHEN and SYDVKM. This CDR3 is 18 amino acids long. The CDR3: CASSLYWRRPGGNQPQHF. Written as DNA, the CDR3 is TGTGCCAGCAGTTTATATTGGAGAAGGCCAGGGGGAAATCAGCCCCAGCATTTT. The full variable domain, its missing parts supplied by reference TRBV28 and TRBJ1-5, is DVKVTQSSRYLVKRTGEKVFLECVQDMDHENMFWYRQDPGLGLRLIYFSYDVKMKEKGDIPEGYSVSREKKERFSLILESASTNQTSMYLCASSLYWRRPGGNQPQHFGDGTRLSIL.

The table lists this clonotype with many counts. The gene calls are TRBV4-3 and TRBJ2-7; 8 bases map to TRBD1. The CDR3 spans 13 residues. Germline loops: CDR1 LGHNA, CDR2 YSLEER. V gave up 2 bases and J gave up 4 bases; unmatched junction bases: 1. CDR3 nucleotide sequence: TGCGCCAGCAGCCAACGGACAGGGTACGAGCAGTACTTC. Protein product: CASSQRTGYEQYF.

In its sample, this clonotype was seen many times. The CDR3 DNA sequence: TGCAGTGCTAGAGATCTGAGACAGGGGTTATTCTCTGGGGCCAACGTCCTGACTTTC. This sequence encodes CSARDLRQGLFSGANVLTF. This chain connects TRBV20-1 to TRBJ2-6; 8 bases are shared with TRBD1. Per the germline V gene, CDR1 is DFQATT and CDR2 is SNEGSKA (reference sequence). The CDR3 loop spans 19 amino acids. Germline trimming cut 0 bases from V and 0 bases from J; bases unmatched to any gene: 10.

This chain links TRBV6-5 with TRBJ2-7, with D possibly being TRBD2 (5 bases). The CDR3 totals 15 residues. Trimming removed 7 bases at V and 0 bases at J, with 16 bases between. Germline values: CDR1 MNHEY, CDR2 SVGAGI. In DNA, the CDR3 is TGTGCCAGCACACCTACCTTTGGGAGCTCCTACGAGCAGTACTTC. The encoded protein is CASTPTFGSSYEQYF.

This clonotype was seen more than once but under ten times. The chain couples TRBV20-1 to TRBJ1-6, with D maybe TRBD1 (5 bases). The CDR3 is made up of 16 amino acids. Germline V gene sequence: CDR1 DFQATT, CDR2 SNEGSKA (reference sequence). V gave up 6 bases and J gave up 2 bases, with 17 bases separating them. CDR3 DNA sequence: TGCAGTGCCCCCTTCGGGCAAGGGGCCTATAATTCACCCCTCCACTTT. It codes for CSAPFGQGAYNSPLHF.

The chain employs TRBV21-1 and TRBJ2-3; TRBD2, the table's D call, lacks a check against the DNA. TRBV21-1 is termed a pseudogene. CDR3 length: 16 amino acids. The CDR3 DNA reads TGTGCCAGCAGCAAAGGACTAGCGGATAGCACAGATACGCAGTATTTT. Encoded protein: CASSKGLADSTDTQYF.

There are many counts of this clonotype. The genes are TRBV30 and TRBJ2-5; D gene ambiguous. The CDR3 covers 13 residues. Looked up from germline, CDR1 is GTSNPN and CDR2 is SVGIG (reference sequence). V lost 2 bases, J lost 5 bases, and 12 bases lay in between. The CDR3 DNA follows: TGTGCCTGGAGTCCGTGGCTTGGCGAGACCCAGTACTTC. Protein product: CAWSPWLGETQYF.

The rearrangement joins TRBV6-2 or TRBV6-3 to TRBJ2-7; TRBD2 matches at 8 bases. The germline V gene encodes CDR1 MNHEY and CDR2 SVGEGT. The CDR3 length is 14 residues. The ends lost 0 bases at V and 2 bases at J; junction bases unmatched: 0. This chain's CDR3 is CASSYSTSAYEQYF. CDR3 in DNA: TGTGCCAGCAGTTACTCGACTAGCGCCTACGAGCAGTACTTC.

The chain recombines TRBV18 with TRBJ2-3; D tentatively reads TRBD1 or TRBD2 (5 bases each). With 3 bases removed from V and 0 bases from J, the gap between germline ends came to 13 bases. This CDR3 contains 16 residues. CDR1 and CDR2 from the germline V gene are KGHSH and LQKENI. This chain's CDR3 is CASSPGAGTSTDTQYF. CDR3 coding DNA: TGTGCCAGCTCACCTGGGGCGGGCACCAGCACAGATACGCAGTATTTT.

The chain recombines TRBV5-1 with TRBJ2-1; D remains ambiguous. This CDR3 is built from 13 residues. The germline V gene has CDR1 SGHRS and CDR2 YFSETQ. V lost 5 bases, J lost 2 bases, and 8 bases lay in between. CDR3 loop: CASSSRTYNEQFF. CDR3 coding DNA: TGCGCCAGCAGTAGTAGGACCTACAATGAGCAGTTCTTC.

The table lists this clonotype with many counts. The V call is TRBV7-9, the J call TRBJ2-3, with 7 bases identical to TRBD2. Germline loops: CDR1 SEHNR, CDR2 FQNEAQ (reference sequence). The length of the CDR3 is 19 residues. The V and J ends lost 6 bases and 2 bases, in that order; junction bases with no gene match: 20. CDR3 residues: CASSLGGDHYPASTDTQYF. The CDR3 DNA sequence: TGTGCCAGCAGTTTGGGGGGGGACCACTACCCGGCCTCCACAGATACGCAGTATTTT.

This rearrangement joins TRBV6-1 to TRBJ2-2; tentative D call: TRBD1 (6 bases). The V gene lost 6 bases and the J gene lost 5 bases, with 16 bases spanning the gap. CDR3 size: 15 residues. Germline CDR1 and CDR2: MNHNS and SASEGT. The CDR3, as DNA: TGTGCCAGCAGCCTAATGGGGCAGGGGACCGGGGAGCTGTTTTTT. Translating gives CASSLMGQGTGELFF.

This chain connects TRBV3-1 to TRBJ1-2, with D possibly being TRBD1 (5 bases). CDR1 and CDR2 (germline): LGHDT, YNNKEL (reference sequence). Deletions cut 0 bases from V and 7 bases from J, with 18 bases between. The CDR3 contains 16 residues. DNA of the CDR3: TGTGCCAGCAGCCAAGATTCGAGGGGAAGGGGAAGTGGCTACACCTTC. Its protein product is CASSQDSRGRGSGYTF.

This chain links TRBV4-3 with TRBJ2-7; D possibly corresponds to TRBD2 (6 bases). The germline V gene encodes CDR1 LGHNA and CDR2 YSLEER. The V end was cut by 0 bases, the J end by 2 bases, with 11 bases between. This CDR3 contains 15 residues. CDR3 nucleotide sequence: TGCGCCAGCAGCCAAGATGGGGAGGCACCCTACGAGCAGTACTTC. Protein sequence: CASSQDGEAPYEQYF.

In this sample, this clonotype turned up many times. This chain connects TRBV3-1 to TRBJ2-3; D not resolved. V was trimmed by 5 bases and J by 2 bases, leaving 8 bases between them. The CDR3 runs to 13 residues. From germline, CDR1 is LGHDT and CDR2 YNNKEL (reference sequence). The CDR3, as DNA: TGTGCCAGCAGCGACTGGACCACAGATACGCAGTATTTT. Residues: CASSDWTTDTQYF.

A few counts support this clonotype. The chain has TRBV11-2 and TRBJ2-7; D is perhaps TRBD1 (5 bases). This CDR3 comprises 14 residues. Germline values: CDR1 SGHAT, CDR2 FQNNGV. Trimming removed 1 base from V and 5 bases from J, with 12 bases in between. The CDR3 nucleotides are TGTGCCAGCAGCTTAGGGGGCCGGAGAGACGAGCAGTACTTC. Protein product: CASSLGGRRDEQYF.

This clonotype was counted a few times. The CDR3 sequence: CSAEGGRAYEQYF. CDR3 nucleotide sequence: TGCAGTGCCGAAGGAGGGAGGGCCTACGAGCAGTACTTC. This chain links TRBV20-1 with TRBJ2-7; 7 nucleotides agree with TRBD2. The CDR3 is 13 amino acids. Germline CDR1 DFQATT, CDR2 SNEGSKA (reference sequence). V shed 6 bases, J shed 2 bases, and the junction held 7 bases outside the gene matches.

The chain couples TRBV20-1 to TRBJ2-3; 8 nucleotides line up with TRBD1. CDR1 is DFQATT, CDR2 SNEGSKA, per germline (reference sequence). CDR3 length equals 15 residues. The ends lost 5 bases at V and 3 bases at J; junction bases unmatched: 10. CDR3 amino acids: CSALGGQGRTDTQYF. As DNA, the CDR3 is TGCAGTGCTTTAGGTGGACAGGGTAGGACAGATACGCAGTATTTT.

The J gene is TRBJ2-7, the V gene TRBV7-8; D is unresolved. CDR3 size: 17 residues. Germline CDR1 and CDR2: SGHVS and FQNEAQ. Between the trimmed V and J ends, which lost 5 bases and 0 bases, there was a span of 20 bases. The chain's CDR3 is CASSGPRFLSGSYEQYF. CDR3 DNA: TGTGCCAGCAGCGGGCCCAGATTTTTGTCCGGCTCCTACGAGCAGTACTTC.

In this sample, this clonotype turned up many times. The chain recombines TRBV29-1 with TRBJ2-1; D is ambiguous. The CDR3 length is 11 residues. The V gene's germline CDR1 is SQVTM and CDR2 ANQGSEA. V was trimmed by 2 bases and J by 7 bases, leaving 6 bases between them. DNA for the CDR3: TGCAGCGTTGAAAAAGGAAATGAGCAGTTCTTC. Translated, it gives CSVEKGNEQFF.

This clonotype appeared many times. The chain combines TRBV7-9 with TRBJ2-5; 8 bases align to TRBD2. J gave up 10 bases and V 6 bases, and 7 bases lay outside the gene matches. This CDR3 region has 12 residues. Per the germline V gene, CDR1 is SEHNR and CDR2 is FQNEAQ (reference sequence). In nucleotides, the CDR3 is TGTGCCAGCAGACCCAACGGGGGGGACCAGTACTTC. The encoded protein is CASRPNGGDQYF.

This chain joins TRBV10-3 and TRBJ2-7; D perhaps matches TRBD1 (5 bases). CDR3 length: 13 amino acids. V was shortened by 3 bases and J by 6 bases, with 12 bases between the two germline ends. Germline lookup yields CDR1 ENHRY and CDR2 SYGVKD. The CDR3 DNA is TGTGCCATCAGTGAATATCAGGGTAGCGAGCAGTACTTC. It yields the protein CAISEYQGSEQYF.

The gene calls are TRBV20-1 and TRBJ2-1; 14 bases are shared with TRBD2. V lost 1 base and J lost 0; bases outside the gene matches: 11. The CDR3 extends over 20 amino acids. CDR1 DFQATT and CDR2 SNEGSKA come from the germline V gene (reference sequence). This CDR3 reads CSARGQSGLAGEASYNEQFF. As DNA, the CDR3 is TGCAGTGCTAGAGGACAATCGGGACTAGCGGGAGAGGCCTCCTACAATGAGCAGTTCTTC.

The rearrangement joins TRBV5-6 to TRBJ2-1; 8 bases agree with TRBD1. J lost 6 bases, V lost 0 bases, and 2 bases had no gene match. The germline CDR1 and CDR2 sequences are SGHDT and YYEEEE. The CDR3 runs 14 residues. CDR3 region: CASSLATGVNEQFF. CDR3 DNA: TGTGCCAGCAGCTTGGCGACAGGGGTCAATGAGCAGTTCTTC.

This clonotype was seen more than once but under ten times. The V and J genes are TRBV7-2 and TRBJ2-3; D is unresolved. Trimming shortened V by 5 bases and J by 1 base, and 7 bases separated the two germline ends. This CDR3 is built from 13 residues. Germline loops: CDR1 SGHTA, CDR2 FQGNSA. The CDR3, as DNA: TGTGCCAGCAGCAAAGACGGCACAGATACGCAGTATTTT. Translation: CASSKDGTDTQYF.